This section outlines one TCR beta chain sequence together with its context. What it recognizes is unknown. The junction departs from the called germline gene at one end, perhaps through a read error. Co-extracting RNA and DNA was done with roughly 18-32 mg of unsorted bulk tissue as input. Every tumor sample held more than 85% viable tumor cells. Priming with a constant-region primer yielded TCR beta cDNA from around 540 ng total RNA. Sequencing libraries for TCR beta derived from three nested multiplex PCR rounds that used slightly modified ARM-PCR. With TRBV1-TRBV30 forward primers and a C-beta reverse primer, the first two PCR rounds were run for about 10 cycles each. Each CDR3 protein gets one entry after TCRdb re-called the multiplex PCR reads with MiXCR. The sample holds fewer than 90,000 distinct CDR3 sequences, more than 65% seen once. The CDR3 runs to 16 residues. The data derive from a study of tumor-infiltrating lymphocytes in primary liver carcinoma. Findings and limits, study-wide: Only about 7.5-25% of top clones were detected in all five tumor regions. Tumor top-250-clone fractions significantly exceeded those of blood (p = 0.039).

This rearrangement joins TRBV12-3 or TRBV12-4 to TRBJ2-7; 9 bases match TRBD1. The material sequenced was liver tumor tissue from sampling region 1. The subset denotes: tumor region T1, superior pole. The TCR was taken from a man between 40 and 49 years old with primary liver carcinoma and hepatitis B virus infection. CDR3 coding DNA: TGTGCTAGCAGTTCACCCGAGACAGGGGGTCATCTGGAGCAGTACTTC. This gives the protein CASSSPETGGHLEQYF.